This section outlines one T cell receptor (beta chain) sequence together with its context. Here immunoSEQ multiplex PCR was the method, and the copy in TCRdb shows in-frame clones only, minus some. Here the sample spans about 140,000 clones, more than 75% being singletons. The data were obtained in a study of blood T cell repertoires in COVID-19. Trimming stripped 3 bases from V and 2 bases from J, with 11 bases between. The CDR3 contains 14 residues. Germline V gene lookup returns CDR1 MDHEN and CDR2 SYDVKM. The rearrangement uses TRBV28 and TRBJ2-7; a possible D gene is TRBD1 (5 bases). The clonotype comes from a human donor in a cohort sampled during active COVID-19. Sequencing input: peripheral blood. The CDR3 sequence is CASSFLRVPYEQYF. As DNA, the CDR3 is TGTGCCAGCAGTTTCCTCAGGGTCCCCTACGAGCAGTACTTC.